This T cell receptor beta chain was observed in a study of CXCR3-negative and CXCR3-positive naive CD8 T cells. Study-wide results and caveats: For CXCR3-positive naive cells, TRB CDR3s were more hydrophobic than those of CXCR3-negative naive cells.

The CDR3 is 13 residues long. Each TRB cDNA library was prepared by 5' RACE (with UMI labels). One entry per CDR3 protein, without DNA, is what TCRdb gives after re-calling the 5' RACE reads. The listing records around 140,000 distinct CDR3 sequences. A note on this clonotype: The target antigen is unknown.

The TCR was taken from a human donor in good health. Some clones in this sample may be carry-over from other donors' samples. The V gene is TRBV12-3 or TRBV12-4, the J gene TRBJ1-5; TCRdb names TRBD1, which stays unverified in the absence of DNA. Specimen: naive CXCR3+ CD8+ T cells from blood. Sample subset: CD45RO-CCR7+CD27+CD95- naive CD8+ T cells expressing CXCR3 (TNR3+). The CDR3: CASSVRENQPQHF.